This T cell receptor beta chain was documented in a study of graft-versus-host responses after intestinal transplantation. About the study: All recipients were given anti-thymocyte globulin induction, and tacrolimus and steroids were then administered for around three years.

Study-wide results and caveats: Some patients had graft-donor T cell macrochimerism, and their allografts showed high graft-versus-host to host-versus-graft clonal ratios. Present in recipient marrow, GvH clones included some that appeared first in ileum or blood.

V lost 0 bases and J lost 4; bases outside the gene matches: 9. CDR3 length equals 17 residues. From germline, CDR1 is ENHRY and CDR2 SYGVKD. This clone has just a few counts. Its antigen is not known. The repertoire was sequenced with immunoSEQ multiplex PCR; TCRdb's copy has only in-frame clones and lacks some. Of 75,000 to 100,000 clones listed, about nine tenths were seen once; the top ten hold around 16%. The chain joins TRBV10-3 to TRBJ1-2, with 9 bases aligning to TRBD1. Material: PBMCs, obtained 453 days after intestinal transplant. This sequence was found in a human patient who received an intestinal transplant, so some T cells may come from the graft donor. Written as DNA, the CDR3 is TGTGCCATCAGTGAGTCGGACAGGGGCACGTTAGGCTATGGCTACACCTTC. It translates to CAISESDRGTLGYGYTF.